This TCR beta chain was observed in a study of T cell responses to AZD1222 COVID-19 vaccine. Clones were read by immunoSEQ multiplex PCR, and TCRdb kept only the in-frame ones, dropping some. The data contain some 120,000 clones, 90% of them singletons. V gave up 8 bases and J gave up 7 bases, with 18 bases separating them. CDR1 is MDHEN and CDR2 is SYDVKM in the germline V gene. This CDR3 comprises 14 residues. This specimen was peripheral blood, taken on day 0 of AZD1222 vaccination. The origin of this receptor is an adult in good health. The rearrangement joins TRBV28 to TRBJ2-1; D is perhaps TRBD1 (5 bases). CDR3 coding DNA: TGTGCCAGCCGTCTACTGGCAGGGTCGAATGAGCAGTTCTTC. Translation: CASRLLAGSNEQFF.